The clone carrying this T cell receptor beta chain appeared a few times. Its antigen remains unidentified. The entry originates in a study of OX40 agonist ivuxolimab in advanced cancers. The table came from immunoSEQ multiplex PCR; TCRdb's copy has only in-frame clones and leaves some out. The data show tens of thousands of clones, approximately 89% seen once. Regarding the study as a whole: In the expanded peripheral T cells, antigen specificity was never determined.

Between the trimmed V and J ends, which lost 1 base and 3 bases, there was a span of 13 bases. Germline values: CDR1 SGHRS, CDR2 YFSETQ. The CDR3 covers 15 residues. The origin of this receptor is an adult with an advanced solid tumor such as melanoma, head and neck, liver or kidney cancer. Sample: CD4+ or CD8+ T cells sorted from blood, taken in a trial of the OX40 agonist ivuxolimab. The V and J genes are TRBV5-1 and TRBJ1-1; D possibly corresponds to TRBD1 (6 bases). The CDR3 DNA reads as TGCGCCAGCAGCTTGCAACCGGGGGCGGACACTGAAGCTTTCTTT. This gives the protein CASSLQPGADTEAFF. Using reference TRBV5-1 and TRBJ1-1 for the parts outside the CDR3, the full variable domain is KAGVTQTPRYLIKTRGQQVTLSCSPISGHRSVSWYQQTPGQGLQFLFEYFSETQRNKGNFPGRFSGRQFSNSRSEMNVSTLELGDSALYLCASSLQPGADTEAFFGQGTRLTVV.